A single TCR beta chain is shown here with its context. The CDR3 is 14 amino acids. Germline V lookup: CDR1 SQVTM, CDR2 ANQGSEA. V lost 3 bases and J 7 bases, leaving 17 bases between the germline ends. About 0.5 to 1 ug RNA was reverse transcribed with random hexamers. Each CDR3 protein gets one entry after TCRdb re-called the immunoSEQ multiplex PCR reads with MiXCR. The profile shows 250,000 to 300,000 distinct CDR3 sequences, around nine tenths of them singletons. The data belong to a study of CD8 T cells in Susac syndrome. This sequence joins TRBV29-1 and TRBJ2-3; no firm D call. Sequences were obtained from CD8+ T cells from PBMCs. This clonotype was obtained from a human donor with multiple sclerosis. CDR3 amino acids: CSVDIPQPANTQYF. CDR3 nucleotides: TGCAGCGTTGACATCCCCCAGCCTGCTAATACGCAGTATTTT.